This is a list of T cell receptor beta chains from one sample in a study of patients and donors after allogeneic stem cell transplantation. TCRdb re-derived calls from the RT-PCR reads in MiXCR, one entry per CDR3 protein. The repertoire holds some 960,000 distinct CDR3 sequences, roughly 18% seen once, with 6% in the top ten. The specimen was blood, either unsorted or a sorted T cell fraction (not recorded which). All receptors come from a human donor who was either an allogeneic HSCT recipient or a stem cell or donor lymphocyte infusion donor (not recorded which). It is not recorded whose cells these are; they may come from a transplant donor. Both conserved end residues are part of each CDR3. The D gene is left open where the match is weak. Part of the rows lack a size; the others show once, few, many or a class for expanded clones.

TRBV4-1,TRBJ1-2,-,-,CASSHDSRGYTF,TGCGCCAGCAGCCATGACAGTAGAGGCTACACCTTC
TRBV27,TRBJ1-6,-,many,CASSLPGGGNSPLHF,TGTGCCAGCAGTCTTCCAGGTGGGGGTAATTCACCCCTCCACTTT
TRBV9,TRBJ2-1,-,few,CASSVGLGGEQFF,TGTGCCAGCAGCGTAGGTTTGGGTGGAGAGCAGTTCTTC
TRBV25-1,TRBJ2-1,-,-,CASSNTGNSYNEQFF,TGTGCCAGCAGTAACACAGGGAACTCCTACAATGAGCAGTTCTTC
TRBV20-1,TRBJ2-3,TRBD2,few,CSARGSVASGRTTDTQYF,TGCAGTGCTAGAGGGTCTGTGGCTAGCGGGAGAACCACAGATACGCAGTATTTT
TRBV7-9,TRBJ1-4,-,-,CASRPDYANEKLFF,TGTGCCAGCAGACCTGACTACGCCAATGAAAAACTGTTTTTT
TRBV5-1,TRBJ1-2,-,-,CASSRSLDRYDYTF,TGCGCCAGCAGTCGAAGTTTGGACAGATATGACTACACCTTC
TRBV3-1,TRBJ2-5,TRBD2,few,CASSPTSAGGKTQYF,TGTGCCAGCAGCCCGACGTCAGCGGGGGGAAAGACCCAGTACTTC
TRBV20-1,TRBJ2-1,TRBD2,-,CSALAEIGSYNEQFF,TGCAGTGCTCTAGCGGAGATAGGCTCCTACAATGAGCAGTTCTTC
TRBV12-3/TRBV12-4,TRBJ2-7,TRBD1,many,CASSPGQVTWEQYF,TGTGCCAGCAGCCCGGGACAGGTAACGTGGGAGCAGTACTTC
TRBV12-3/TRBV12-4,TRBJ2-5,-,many,CASSLISRSQETQYF,TGTGCCAGCAGTTTGATCAGCAGGAGCCAAGAGACCCAGTACTTC
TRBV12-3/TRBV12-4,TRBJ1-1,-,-,CASSLGPYSFEAFF,TGTGCCAGCAGTTTAGGACCCTACTCTTTTGAAGCTTTCTTT
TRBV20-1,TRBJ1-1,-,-,CSARQAVNTEAFF,TGCAGTGCCCGACAAGCAGTGAACACTGAAGCTTTCTTT
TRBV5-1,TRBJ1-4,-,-,CASSVGPLGGLFF,TGCGCCAGCAGCGTCGGACCTCTCGGAGGACTGTTTTTT
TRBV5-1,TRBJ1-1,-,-,CASSLATGRKNTEAFF,TGCGCCAGCAGCTTGGCTACAGGGAGAAAGAACACTGAAGCTTTCTTT
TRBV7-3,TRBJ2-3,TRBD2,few,CASTLTSGTDTQYF,TGTGCCAGCACCTTGACTAGCGGCACAGATACGCAGTATTTT
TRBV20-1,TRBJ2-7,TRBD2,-,CSATQSGGYEQYF,TGCAGTGCTACCCAGTCGGGGGGCTACGAGCAGTACTTC
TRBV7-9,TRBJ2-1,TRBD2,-,CASSNSGGLYNEQFF,TGTGCCAGCAGCAATAGCGGGGGGCTATACAATGAGCAGTTCTTC
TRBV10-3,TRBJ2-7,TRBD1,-,CAISEGGQGVFEQYF,TGTGCCATCAGTGAGGGGGGACAGGGGGTTTTCGAGCAGTACTTC
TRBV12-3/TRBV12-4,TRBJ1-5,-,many,CASSRHQGNNQPQHF,TGTGCCAGCAGCCGGCACCAGGGGAACAATCAGCCCCAGCATTTT
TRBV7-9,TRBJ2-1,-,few,CASSPRWRDNEQFF,TGTGCCAGCAGCCCGAGGTGGAGGGACAATGAGCAGTTCTTC
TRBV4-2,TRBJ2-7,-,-,CASSQGSSDSYEQYF,TGTGCCAGCAGCCAAGGGTCTAGCGACTCCTACGAGCAGTACTTC
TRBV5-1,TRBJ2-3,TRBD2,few,CASSEGLAGTDTQYF,TGCGCCAGCAGTGAGGGACTAGCGGGCACAGATACGCAGTATTTT
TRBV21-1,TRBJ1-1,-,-,CASRQTGYDRGNTEAFF,TGTGCCAGCAGACAAACAGGATACGACAGGGGGAACACTGAAGCTTTCTTT
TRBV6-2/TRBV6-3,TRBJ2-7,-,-,CASSRGGAGAYEQYF,TGTGCCAGCAGTCGTGGTGGGGCAGGGGCCTACGAGCAGTACTTC
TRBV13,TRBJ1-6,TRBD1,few,CASSPTRTGPNSPLHF,TGTGCCAGCAGCCCAACGAGGACAGGGCCGAATTCACCCCTCCACTTT
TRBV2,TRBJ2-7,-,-,CASSVQGHEQYF,TGTGCCAGCAGTGTTCAGGGTCACGAGCAGTACTTC
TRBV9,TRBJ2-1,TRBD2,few,CASSAGAGTTYYNEQFF,TGTGCCAGCAGCGCGGGTGCCGGGACTACATACTACAATGAGCAGTTCTTC
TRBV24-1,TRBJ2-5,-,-,CATSETGSGETQYF,TGTGCCACCAGTGAAACCGGGAGTGGGGAGACCCAGTACTTC
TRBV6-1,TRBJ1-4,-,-,CASRSQQGRNEKLFF,TGTGCCAGCAGGTCCCAACAGGGACGTAATGAAAAACTGTTTTTT
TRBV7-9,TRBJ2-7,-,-,CASSLDSIHEQYF,TGTGCCAGCAGCTTAGACAGCATCCACGAGCAGTACTTC
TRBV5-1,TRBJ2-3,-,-,CASSWGLTNPSTDTQYF,TGCGCCAGCAGTTGGGGCCTCACCAACCCTAGCACAGATACGCAGTATTTT
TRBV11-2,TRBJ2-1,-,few,CASSLSGDASYNEQFF,TGTGCCAGCAGCTTGTCGGGAGACGCCTCCTACAATGAGCAGTTCTTC